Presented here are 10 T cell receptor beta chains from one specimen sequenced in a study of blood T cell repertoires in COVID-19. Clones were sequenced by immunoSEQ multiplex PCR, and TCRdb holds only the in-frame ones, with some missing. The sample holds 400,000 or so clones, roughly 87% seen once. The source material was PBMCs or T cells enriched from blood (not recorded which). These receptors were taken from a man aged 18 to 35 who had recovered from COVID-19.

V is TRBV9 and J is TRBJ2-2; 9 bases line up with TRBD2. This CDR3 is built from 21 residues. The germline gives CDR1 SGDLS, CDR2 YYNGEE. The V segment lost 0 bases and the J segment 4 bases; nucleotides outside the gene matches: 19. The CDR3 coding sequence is TGTGCCAGCAGCGTAGACACAGCCTGGCGGGAGGGAGGGTGTTGCACCGGGGAGCTGTTTTTT. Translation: CASSVDTAWREGGCCTGELFF.

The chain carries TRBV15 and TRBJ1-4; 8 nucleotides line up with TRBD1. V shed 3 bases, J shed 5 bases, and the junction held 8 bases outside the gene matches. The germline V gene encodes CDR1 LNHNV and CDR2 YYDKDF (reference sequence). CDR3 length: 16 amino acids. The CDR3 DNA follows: TGTGCCACCAGCAGTCCCCGAACAGGGGGGAATGAAAAACTGTTTTTT. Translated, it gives CATSSPRTGGNEKLFF.

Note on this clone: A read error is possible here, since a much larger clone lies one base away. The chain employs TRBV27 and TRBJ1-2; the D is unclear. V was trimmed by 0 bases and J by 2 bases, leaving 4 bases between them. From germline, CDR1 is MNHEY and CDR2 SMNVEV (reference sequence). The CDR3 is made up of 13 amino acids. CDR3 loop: CASSLSRNYGYTF. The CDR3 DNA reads TGTGCCAGCAGTTTATCGCGAAACTATGGCTACACCTTC.

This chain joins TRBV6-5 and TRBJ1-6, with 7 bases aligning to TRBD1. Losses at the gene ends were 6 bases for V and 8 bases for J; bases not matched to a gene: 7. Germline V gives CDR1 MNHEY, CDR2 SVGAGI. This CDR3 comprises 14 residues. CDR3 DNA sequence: TGTGCCAGCAGCACCGGGACAGTTCATTCACCCCTCCACTTT. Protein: CASSTGTVHSPLHF.

The CDR3 is CASSTRDSLGDGYTF. For the CDR3, the DNA is TGTGCCAGCAGCACCCGGGATTCGTTGGGCGATGGCTACACCTTC. The chain employs TRBV9 and TRBJ1-2; no definite D call. V shed 4 bases and J shed 6 bases, with 19 bases lying between them. Germline V gene data show CDR1 as SGDLS and CDR2 as YYNGEE. The CDR3 totals 15 residues. Drawing the rest from reference TRBV9 and TRBJ1-2, the complete variable domain is DSGVTQTPKHLITATGQRVTLRCSPRSGDLSVYWYQQSLDQGLQFLIQYYNGEERAKGNILERFSAQQFPDLHSELNLSSLELGDSALYFCASSTRDSLGDGYTFGSGTRLTVV.

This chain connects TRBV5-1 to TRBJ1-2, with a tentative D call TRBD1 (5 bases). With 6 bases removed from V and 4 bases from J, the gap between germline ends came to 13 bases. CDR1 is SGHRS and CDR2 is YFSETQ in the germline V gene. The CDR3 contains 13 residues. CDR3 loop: CASNPDIGYGYTF. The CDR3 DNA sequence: TGCGCCAGCAATCCGGACATCGGCTATGGCTACACCTTC.

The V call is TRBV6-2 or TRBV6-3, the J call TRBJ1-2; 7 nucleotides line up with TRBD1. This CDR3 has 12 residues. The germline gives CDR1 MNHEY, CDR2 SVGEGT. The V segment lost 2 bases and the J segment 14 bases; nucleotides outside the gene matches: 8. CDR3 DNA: TGTGCCAGCAGTTACCTTAAGGGGGCGCGAACCTTC. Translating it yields CASSYLKGARTF.

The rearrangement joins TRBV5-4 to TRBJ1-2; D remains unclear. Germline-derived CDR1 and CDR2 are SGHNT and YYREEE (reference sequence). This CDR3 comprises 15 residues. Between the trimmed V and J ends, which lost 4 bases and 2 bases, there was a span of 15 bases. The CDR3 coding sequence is TGTGCCAGCAGCCCCACGTATAGTACCAACTATGGCTACACCTTC. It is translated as CASSPTYSTNYGYTF.

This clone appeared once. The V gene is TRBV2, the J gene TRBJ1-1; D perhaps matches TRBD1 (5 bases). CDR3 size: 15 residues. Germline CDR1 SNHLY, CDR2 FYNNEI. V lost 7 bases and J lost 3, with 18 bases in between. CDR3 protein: CASTEWVATDTEAFF. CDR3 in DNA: TGTGCCAGCACCGAGTGGGTCGCGACAGACACTGAAGCTTTCTTT.

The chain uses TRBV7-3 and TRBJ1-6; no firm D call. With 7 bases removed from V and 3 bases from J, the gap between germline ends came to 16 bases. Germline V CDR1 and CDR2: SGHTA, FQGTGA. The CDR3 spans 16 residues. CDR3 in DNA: TGTGCCAGCACCACGGGGAAGAGGAGCTATAATTCACCCCTCCACTTT. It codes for CASTTGKRSYNSPLHF. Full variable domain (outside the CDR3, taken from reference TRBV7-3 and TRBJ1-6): GAGVSQTPSNKVTEKGKYVELRCDPISGHTALYWYRQSLGQGPEFLIYFQGTGAADDSGLPNDRFFAVRPEGSVSTLKIQRTERGDSAVYLCASTTGKRSYNSPLHFGNGTRLTVT.